Each of the 12 T cell receptor beta chains below was sequenced from the same sample in a study of early T cells in non-severe SARS-CoV-2 infection. TCRdb reprocessed the 5' RACE reads via MiXCR and lists one record per CDR3 protein. The sample shows more than 75,000 distinct CDR3 sequences, around 13% of them seen only once. Sequencing was performed on whole blood. The source of these receptors is an adult who was a healthcare worker with PCR-confirmed SARS-CoV-2 infection or an uninfected control (not recorded which).

The V and J genes are TRBV7-6 and TRBJ2-7, with no clear D. This CDR3 is 15 amino acids long. Trimming took off 1 base at V and 0 bases at J, with 10 bases between the two ends. The germline V gene has CDR1 SGHVS and CDR2 FNYEAQ. DNA for the CDR3: TGTGCCAGCAGCTTAGGTGGCCTTAGCTCCTACGAGCAGTACTTC. It is translated as CASSLGGLSSYEQYF.

The chain couples TRBV7-2 to TRBJ1-4; no clear D gene. V gave up 2 bases and J gave up 8 bases, with 9 bases separating them. From germline, CDR1 is SGHTA and CDR2 FQGNSA. The CDR3 spans 13 residues. The CDR3 region is CASSLQHSEKLFF. The CDR3 DNA sequence: TGTGCCAGCAGCTTACAGCACAGCGAAAAACTGTTTTTT.

This clonotype appeared a few times. The V call is TRBV28, the J call TRBJ2-2; TRBD2 matches at 8 bases. Germline V lookup: CDR1 MDHEN, CDR2 SYDVKM. The CDR3 is 16 residues long. V was pared by 5 bases and J by 6 bases, with 11 bases of the junction left unmatched. This CDR3 is CASSQEGLEISGELFF. CDR3 bases: TGTGCCAGCAGTCAGGAGGGACTAGAAATATCCGGGGAGCTGTTTTTT. Full variable domain (rest looked up from reference TRBV28 and TRBJ2-2): DVKVTQSSRYLVKRTGEKVFLECVQDMDHENMFWYRQDPGLGLRLIYFSYDVKMKEKGDIPEGYSVSREKKERFSLILESASTNQTSMYLCASSQEGLEISGELFFGEGSRLTVL.

This clonotype has a count of ten or more. The chain combines TRBV7-3 with TRBJ2-5; tentatively, D is TRBD2 (6 bases). Trimming stripped 0 bases from V and 0 bases from J, with 14 bases between. The germline CDR1 and CDR2 sequences are SGHTA and FQGTGA. The CDR3 length is 17 residues. CDR3 residues: CASSLTSSGLYQETQYF. DNA for the CDR3: TGTGCCAGCAGCTTAACGAGCAGCGGGCTGTACCAAGAGACCCAGTACTTC.

The table lists this clonotype with a few counts. This sequence joins TRBV3-1 and TRBJ2-5; 11 positions agree with TRBD2. The CDR3 spans 15 residues. V lost 8 bases and J lost 5; bases outside the gene matches: 10. Looked up from germline, CDR1 is LGHDT and CDR2 is YNNKEL (reference sequence). The CDR3 loop reads CASHSPSGGLETQYF. CDR3 nucleotides: TGTGCCAGCCACAGCCCTAGCGGGGGGTTGGAGACCCAGTACTTC.

This clonotype showed up just a few times. The rearrangement uses TRBV5-1 and TRBJ2-7, with a tentative D call TRBD1 (7 bases). The CDR3 sequence is 15 residues long. Trimming left V 1 base short and J 3 bases short, with 14 bases between. Germline V gene sequence: CDR1 SGHRS, CDR2 YFSETQ. The CDR3 region is CASSLITGDFYEQYF. CDR3 nucleotides: TGCGCCAGCAGCTTGATTACAGGGGACTTCTACGAGCAGTACTTC.

The sample holds a few counts of this clonotype. V and J are TRBV14 and TRBJ2-1; D unclear. The CDR3 is 12 residues long. Germline V gives CDR1 SGHDN, CDR2 FVKESK. Deletions cut 1 base from V and 5 bases from J, with 3 bases between. CDR3 nucleotide sequence: TGTGCCAGCAGCCAAGTCAACAATGAGCAGTTCTTC. It is translated as CASSQVNNEQFF.

The sample holds a few counts of this clonotype. The gene calls are TRBV29-1 and TRBJ1-1; D perhaps matches TRBD1 (5 bases). CDR3 length: 11 residues. Germline CDR1 SQVTM, CDR2 ANQGSEA. V was shortened by 6 bases and J by 10 bases, with 15 bases between the two germline ends. This chain's CDR3 is CSVPAQGPAFF. CDR3 nucleotides: TGCAGCGTCCCCGCCCAGGGACCAGCTTTCTTT.

This clonotype appeared many times. V and J are TRBV5-5 and TRBJ1-2; 9 bases fit TRBD1. The CDR3 length is 14 residues. The V gene end was trimmed by 0 bases and the J gene end by 7 bases; junction bases not matched to a gene: 4. Germline values: CDR1 SGHKS, CDR2 YYEKEE (reference sequence). The DNA of the CDR3 is TGTGCCAGCAGCTTGGACAGGGGGCGGTTTGGCTACACCTTC. It specifies CASSLDRGRFGYTF.

The CDR3 DNA sequence: TGTGCCAGCAGTGCGTGGTCGGGGACACAAAATCAGCCCCAGCATTTT. It is translated as CASSAWSGTQNQPQHF. The gene calls are TRBV28 and TRBJ1-5; the D gene is possibly TRBD1 (6 bases). V lost 5 bases, J lost 4 bases, and 18 bases lay in between. The CDR3 has 16 residues. The germline V gene has CDR1 MDHEN and CDR2 SYDVKM.

The chain recombines TRBV14 with TRBJ2-2, with D perhaps TRBD2 (5 bases). Germline lookup yields CDR1 SGHDN and CDR2 FVKESK. The V end was cut by 1 base, the J end by 2 bases, with 11 bases between. The CDR3 has 16 amino acids. The CDR3 sequence is CASSQGRERNTGELFF. The CDR3 DNA reads TGTGCCAGCAGCCAAGGCCGGGAACGAAACACCGGGGAGCTGTTTTTT.

This clonotype showed up just a few times. The V call is TRBV2, the J call TRBJ2-5; 7 bases align to TRBD2. The CDR3 sequence is 14 residues long. Losses at the gene ends were 6 bases for V and 4 bases for J; bases not matched to a gene: 8. Germline V lookup: CDR1 SNHLY, CDR2 FYNNEI. CDR3 bases: TGTGCCAGCAGCCCGGGAGGAGTGCGAGAGACCCAGTACTTC. Its translation: CASSPGGVRETQYF.